This TCR beta chain comes out of a study of identical twins (dated by TCRdb to 2016 to 2017). Describing the broader study: The study deep-sequenced TCR alpha and beta repertoires from monozygotic twins, unrelated adults of various ages and cord blood to test whether fetal clonotypes persist. Replicate twin experiments were performed at different times using different library preparation protocols to rule out contamination.

Receptors were amplified or captured by 5' RACE. The sequencing machine was an Illumina HiSeq 2000. Template switching added a universal primer binding site, and the final cDNA carried a unique molecular identifier that allowed TCR cDNA molecules to be counted accurately. First-strand cDNA for TCR alpha and beta chains was synthesized from specific primers in the conserved constant-segment region. To control for contamination, every cDNA library carried two barcodes: a SMART-Mk sample barcode plus Illumina barcodes. TruSeq adapter sequences along with Illumina sample barcodes were introduced in two successive PCR steps. Sequencing of the TCR alpha and beta cDNA libraries was done on the Illumina HiSeq platform using custom primers. Under the source paper's analysis protocol: Unique molecular identifiers were extracted from raw reads with MiGEC, and CDR3 positions were determined with MiXCR. Recombination models were inferred per individual with the repgenHMM and IGoR tools using an EM algorithm. Shared clonotypes were analyzed with the tcR package in R, and sharing was normalized by the product of cloneset sizes. To study raw recombination without the effects of thymic and clonal selection, out-of-frame nonproductive sequences were analyzed. TCRdb applied fastp at Q25 and MiXCR to the public reads, then kept only in-frame beta chains. CDR3 protein duplicates are merged, each entry listing the most common genes and DNA. The authors' filters were not applied to this entry. The sample table records around 340,000 distinct CDR3 sequences; about 12% of these occur just once. The top ten hold roughly 7% of the sample.

With respect to this clonotype: Its antigen is not yet known. Base quality data are lacking; no much larger clone is found one base away.

V and J are trimmed by 3 bases and 3 bases, and the gene matches miss 4 bases of the junction. The CDR3, cysteine through phenylalanine, is 14 amino acids long. Kept here is only the CDR3 DNA, which spans 42 bases and is read in frame from base 1. CDR1 and CDR2, looked up from the germline V gene (reference sequence), are DFQATT and SNEGSKA. Every donor was a healthy Caucasian. Three pairs of female monozygotic twins, all aged about 18 to 29 years, were included in the twin cohort. Positive isolation kits from Invitrogen were used to isolate CD4+ and CD8+ T cell populations. Broader findings and caveats from the paper: Fewer insertions were carried by abundant cord blood beta clonotypes; a weaker similar trend was observed in young adult naive repertoires, while no such trend was observed in memory repertoires. Excess twin sharing in beta out-of-frame sequences was weaker because fewer shared sequences lowered the signal-to-noise ratio. Out-of-frame TCR alpha sequences shared between twins showed an excess of low generation-probability sequences compared with coincidental sharing between unrelated individuals. Out-of-frame TCR alpha sharing in monozygotic twins was systematically underestimated by recombination models, whereas sharing between unrelated individuals was in agreement with the recombination models. Invariant T cells such as MAIT and iNKT could partly confound zero-insertion analyses, though diverse VJ usage argued against this for most clonotypes. Conclusions relied on cross-sectional statistical analysis, since the same donors could not be followed over many years.

These data also formed part of another study, on yellow fever vaccine responses in identical twins. In that second paper, the authors write: According to the authors, in identical twins the way T cells responded to vaccination appeared partly convergent and partly personalized. The study precisely tracked vaccine-responding T cell clones in identical twins.

The receptor comes from a woman between 18 and 29 years old in good health. Sequencing used CD8+ T cells sorted from blood. The chain uses TRBV20-1 and TRBJ2-1; 8 middle bases align to TRBD2. The CDR3 protein is CSASLGLDYNEQFF. Read as DNA, the sequence is TGCAGTGCTAGTTTGGGACTAGACTACAATGAGCAGTTCTTC.